The TCR beta chain described here comes from a study of blood T cell repertoires in COVID-19 (TCRdb year 2020). Concerning the study at large: Samples covering the acute and convalescent phases of COVID-19 were provided by collaborators in the United States, Italy and Spain. Where available, HLA class I and class II types were obtained from metadata supplied by the sample provider rather than from assay-based typing. The repertoires were released in a freely available public database meant as a resource for research on the immune response to SARS-CoV-2. Samples came from the ongoing ImmuneRACE study (first 160 participants) plus 1,254 subjects from 6 global collaborators. The prospective study material was composed of cDNA or gDNA derived from T cells, B-cell-depleted T cells, or PBMCs. Subjects who had been exposed to COVID-19, were actively infected with it, or had recovered from it provided the deeply sampled blood TCRbeta repertoires that made up the dataset. Sample metadata almost always included a de-identified subject ID, COVID-19 status, age in years and sex. What the study reported, not specific to this receptor: The amount of clinical and demographic metadata varied by source and participant and was provided uncurated.

Reading from cysteine to phenylalanine, the CDR3 counts 10 amino acids. Only CDR3 DNA remains: 30 bases, in frame from the first base. Relative to germline, V is 2 bases shorter and J is 7 bases shorter, with 5 bases between their ends. CDR1 is given as DFQATT and CDR2 as SNEGSKA, both from the germline V gene (reference sequence). The immunoSEQ Assay, a bias-controlled multiplex PCR, was used to amplify TCRbeta CDR3 regions from genomic DNA. Processing in the source paper ran as follows. The number of nucleated cells in each sample was estimated by amplification of reference gene primers within the assay. To quantify the absolute abundance of each unique TCRbeta CDR3 rearrangement, sequence reads were collapsed and filtered. For each sample, productive Simpson clonality was calculated as the square root of Simpson's diversity index over productive rearrangements. TCRdb obtained this table from immuneACCESS and retained in-frame rearrangements with V and J assigned. These tables miss some clones; where compared with another copy, unresolved V genes account for less than half of the shortfall, and the remainder is unexplained. Clone size and the V and J calls come from that table; the DNA yielded D and trimming. This sample holds roughly 250,000 clones; approximately 90% were observed only once. The biggest ten clones account for 0.75% to 1% of the sample.

Samples from volunteer blood donors who had recovered from COVID-19 were contributed by a second Seattle source. Collaborating institutions collected whole blood in K2EDTA tubes following their own protocols. Collaborator samples were shipped for TCRbeta analysis as frozen whole blood, isolated PBMCs, or DNA extracted from either sample type. Concerning this clone: The specificity of this receptor is unknown. Qualities for individual bases were not recorded, and no much larger clone is one base off.

The V and J genes are TRBV20-1 and TRBJ1-1; the D gene assignment is ambiguous. The TCR was taken from a woman aged 40 to 50 who had recovered from COVID-19. Material: peripheral blood. For the CDR3, the sequence is CSARLLEAFF. The nucleotides read TGCAGTGCTAGACTACTTGAAGCTTTCTTT.